These 13 T cell receptor beta chains were sequenced from one sample in a study of CD8 T cells in ankylosing spondylitis (dated by TCRdb to about 2017). The library was made by 5' RACE. Sequenced using an Illumina HiSeq 2500. The raw public reads went through TCRdb reprocessing: fastp at Q25, MiXCR clone calling, in-frame beta chains kept. Rows are combined by CDR3 protein, so each entry shows the most common genes and DNA. The table for this sample lists more than 60,000 distinct CDR3 sequences; about 5.4% of them were counted only once. The leading ten clones occupy 2.2% of the sample. Sequences were obtained from blood, either unsorted or a sorted T cell fraction (not recorded which). These receptors all come from a male donor with ankylosing spondylitis or in good health (not recorded which).

This clonotype appeared many times. This chain connects TRBV30 to TRBJ1-2; D is uncertain. The CDR3 is 10 residues long. CDR1 GTSNPN and CDR2 SVGIG come from the germline V gene (reference sequence). Trimming left V 7 bases short and J 7 bases short, with 10 bases between. The CDR3 protein is CAFSLGGYTF. Here the CDR3 DNA reads TGTGCCTTCTCCTTAGGTGGCTACACCTTC.

This clonotype appeared many times. The DNA for the CDR3 is TGTGCCACCAGCAGAGATATCAGGGATAGGGGTGGTTCACCCCTCCACTTT. Translated: CATSRDIRDRGGSPLHF. The J gene is TRBJ1-6, the V gene TRBV15, with a weak D call TRBD1 (5 bases). The CDR3 runs 17 residues. V shed 0 bases and J shed 9 bases, with 18 bases lying between them. The germline gives CDR1 LNHNV, CDR2 YYDKDF (reference sequence).

Notes on this clonotype: The junction departs from germline at one end; a sequencing error may be responsible. The genes are TRBV4-1 and TRBJ2-3; 9 bases agree with TRBD2. The CDR3 consists of 17 residues. Germline V gives CDR1 MGHRA, CDR2 YSYEKL. The CDR3 loop is CASSQGLWGSGGGTQYF. The CDR3 DNA reads as TGCGCAAGCAGCCAAGGCCTTTGGGGTAGCGGGGGAGGTACGCAGTATTTT.

The chain links TRBV7-2 to TRBJ2-5; 10 bases are shared with TRBD1. Germline CDR1 and CDR2: SGHTA and FQGNSA. Unmatched junction bases numbered 12, after V lost 1 base and J lost 7 bases. This CDR3 comprises 17 residues. CDR3 sequence: CASSLGTGGAERGTQYF. CDR3 DNA sequence: TGTGCCAGCAGCTTAGGGACAGGGGGTGCGGAAAGGGGGACCCAGTACTTC.

This clonotype was observed many times. J is TRBJ2-6 and V is TRBV6-1; D not certain. V gave up 5 bases and J gave up 0 bases, with 11 bases separating them. CDR1 and CDR2 from the germline V gene are MNHNS and SASEGT. The CDR3 is made up of 16 amino acids. The CDR3 loop is CASSTDGSSGANVLTF. In DNA, the CDR3 is TGTGCCAGCAGTACGGACGGAAGCTCTGGGGCCAACGTCCTGACTTTC.

This clonotype has at least ten counts. The rearrangement uses TRBV9 and TRBJ2-2; 11 nucleotides align to TRBD2. Per germline, CDR1 SGDLS and CDR2 YYNGEE. The CDR3 is 18 residues long. The V gene end was trimmed by 0 bases and the J gene end by 1 base; junction bases not matched to a gene: 5. The CDR3, as DNA: TGTGCCAGCAGCGTAGAACTAGCGGGGGTGGAGAACACCGGGGAGCTGTTTTTT. This encodes CASSVELAGVENTGELFF.

The sample holds a few counts of this clonotype. The gene calls are TRBV28 and TRBJ1-2; 12 bases line up with TRBD1. Germline-derived CDR1 and CDR2 are MDHEN and SYDVKM. Trimming took 6 bases from V and 8 from J; bases not matched to a gene: 4. CDR3 length: 13 amino acids. CDR3 sequence: CASRGQGAYGYTF. For the CDR3, the DNA is TGTGCCAGCAGGGGACAGGGGGCTTACGGCTACACCTTC.

This clonotype has at least ten counts. The rearrangement uses TRBV3-1 and TRBJ2-7, with D hard to call. With 0 bases removed from V and 3 bases from J, the gap between germline ends came to 15 bases. The CDR3 loop spans 16 amino acids. CDR1 is LGHDT, CDR2 YNNKEL, per germline (reference sequence). The CDR3 DNA reads as TGTGCCAGCAGCCAAGAATTAGGGCACTCCGGCTACGAGCAGTACTTC. This translates into CASSQELGHSGYEQYF.

This clonotype was seen ten or more times. The chain recombines TRBV30 with TRBJ1-5; D gene unclear. The CDR3 spans 13 residues. The germline V gene encodes CDR1 GTSNPN and CDR2 SVGIG (reference sequence). The V end lost 1 base, the J end lost 4 bases, and 8 bases lay between the germline ends. The DNA of the CDR3 is TGTGCCTGGAGTGCGCAAAGGAATCAGCCCCAGCATTTT. Translation gives CAWSAQRNQPQHF.

This clonotype was detected many times. This chain links TRBV25-1 with TRBJ2-7; possible D gene TRBD2, 5 bases. CDR3 length: 12 residues. V lost 5 bases and J 4 bases, leaving 9 bases between the germline ends. CDR1 is MGHDK, CDR2 SYGVNS, per germline. The CDR3 loop is CASSFGLYEQYF. The CDR3 nucleotides are TGTGCCAGCAGTTTCGGACTGTACGAGCAGTACTTC.

In this sample, this clonotype turned up many times. The J gene is TRBJ1-3, the V gene TRBV7-9; the D is unclear. The length of the CDR3 is 12 residues. The germline V gene has CDR1 SEHNR and CDR2 FQNEAQ (reference sequence). Trimming took 2 bases from V and 4 from J, leaving 3 bases between them. CDR3 sequence: CASSLQGNTIYF. For the CDR3, the DNA is TGTGCCAGCAGCTTACAGGGAAACACCATATATTTT. The full variable domain, in which reference TRBV7-9 and TRBJ1-3 provide the parts outside the CDR3, is DTGVSQNPRHKITKRGQNVTFRCDPISEHNRLYWYRQTLGQGPEFLTYFQNEAQLEKSRLLSDRFSAERPKGSFSTLEIQRTEQGDSAMYLCASSLQGNTIYFGEGSWLTVV.

This clonotype was counted ten times or more. The chain carries TRBV12-3 or TRBV12-4 and TRBJ1-2, with D maybe TRBD1 (6 bases). V lost 3 bases and J 12 bases, leaving 14 bases between the germline ends. The length of the CDR3 is 12 residues. CDR3 sequence: CASSLEGVRDTF. The CDR3 DNA reads as TGTGCCAGCAGTTTGGAGGGGGTGAGGGACACCTTC.

To note about this clonotype: A much more abundant neighbour one base away suggests this may be a read error. The rearrangement links TRBV7-2 to TRBJ1-5; D gene uncertain. Trimming shortened V by 4 bases and J by 2 bases, and 9 bases separated the two germline ends. There are 14 residues in the CDR3. CDR1 is SGHTA, CDR2 FQGNSA, per germline. This CDR3 reads CASSSGLCNQPQHF. As DNA, the CDR3 is TGTGCCAGCAGCTCCGGTCTATGCAATCAGCCCCAGCATTTT.